The 11 T cell receptor beta chains below were found in one sample sequenced in a study of cytomegalovirus exposure and HLA in healthy donors. With 60 Vbeta and 13 Jbeta primers, the PCR was carried out. Sequenced by immunoSEQ multiplex PCR; TCRdb stores in-frame clones only, minus some. The table includes some 150,000 clones, approximately 79% detected once. Sequenced: PBMCs. The source is a man younger than 35 in good health and CMV-seropositive.

There are a few counts of this clone. The chain combines TRBV5-1 with TRBJ1-1, with 7 bases identical to TRBD1. This CDR3 has 15 residues. V was pared by 2 bases and J by 0 bases, with 4 bases of the junction left unmatched. Germline CDR1 and CDR2: SGHRS and YFSETQ. CDR3 sequence reads: CASSFGQVMNTEAFF. The DNA of the CDR3 is TGCGCCAGCAGCTTTGGACAGGTCATGAACACTGAAGCTTTCTTT.

The V call is TRBV28, the J call TRBJ1-2; TRBD1 agrees at 8 bases. CDR1 MDHEN and CDR2 SYDVKM come from the germline V gene. Trimming cost V 2 bases and J 7 bases; bases outside gene matches: 6. This CDR3 contains 14 residues. The CDR3: CASSLGTGQGGYTF. CDR3 coding DNA: TGTGCCAGCAGTTTAGGGACAGGACAGGGTGGCTACACCTTC.

This clone is a singleton in its sample. This chain connects TRBV6-6 to TRBJ2-7, with D perhaps matching TRBD1 (6 bases). The CDR3 sequence is 15 residues long. Per germline, CDR1 MNHNY and CDR2 SVGAGI (reference sequence). The V end lost 5 bases, the J end lost 5 bases, and 19 bases lay between the germline ends. The CDR3 coding sequence is TGTGCCAGCAGTGCGACACAGGGATACCGGGACGAGCAGTACTTC. It specifies CASSATQGYRDEQYF.

V gene TRBV10-1 combines with J gene TRBJ1-1; unclear D gene. Looked up from germline, CDR1 is WNHNN and CDR2 is SYGVQD (reference sequence). Trimming shortened V by 3 bases and J by 0 bases, and 5 bases separated the two germline ends. The CDR3 is 13 amino acids. The CDR3 coding sequence is TGCGCCAGCAGTGACTCGTTGAACACTGAAGCTTTCTTT. It translates to CASSDSLNTEAFF.

The V gene is TRBV18, the J gene TRBJ1-5; 7 bases are a match to TRBD1. The CDR3 extends over 14 amino acids. Germline CDR1 is KGHSH and CDR2 is LQKENI. J lost 7 bases, V lost 6 bases, and 9 bases had no gene match. The CDR3 coding sequence is TGTGCCAGCTCCCGGACAGGCAGGAACCAGCCCCAGCATTTT. It encodes CASSRTGRNQPQHF.

The chain joins TRBV6-6 to TRBJ2-1; TRBD1 might be the D (6 bases). The V and J ends lost 1 base and 7 bases respectively, with 14 bases between them. The CDR3 length is 15 residues. The germline CDR1 and CDR2 sequences are MNHNY and SVGAGI (reference sequence). This chain's CDR3 is CASSYFGGQRNEQFF. DNA for the CDR3: TGTGCCAGCAGTTACTTTGGGGGCCAGAGGAATGAGCAGTTCTTC.

This chain links TRBV5-1 with TRBJ2-3; TRBD1 aligns across 10 bases. V lost 4 bases to trimming and J lost 1 base; unmatched junction nucleotides: 3. In germline, CDR1 is SGHRS, CDR2 YFSETQ. CDR3 length equals 15 residues. DNA for the CDR3: TGCGCCAGCAGCCTCGGGACAGGGGGCACAGATACGCAGTATTTT. Encoded protein: CASSLGTGGTDTQYF.

This rearrangement joins TRBV2 to TRBJ2-1, with D perhaps TRBD1 (6 bases). Trimming took 4 bases from V and 10 from J, leaving 8 bases between them. The CDR3 runs 11 residues. Germline V lookup: CDR1 SNHLY, CDR2 FYNNEI. This CDR3 reads CASSGGTEQFF. CDR3 bases: TGTGCCAGCAGTGGGGGGACAGAGCAGTTCTTC.

The count of this clone is one. The J gene is TRBJ1-5, the V gene TRBV6-1; D is perhaps TRBD1 (6 bases). Trimming stripped 8 bases from V and 7 bases from J, with 18 bases between. This CDR3 contains 14 residues. The germline CDR1 and CDR2 sequences are MNHNS and SASEGT. The chain's CDR3 is CASARGGPSQPQHF. The CDR3 DNA reads TGTGCCAGCGCGAGGGGGGGGCCCTCGCAGCCCCAGCATTTT.

J is TRBJ2-1 and V is TRBV28; D perhaps matches TRBD2 (5 bases). Germline CDR1 reads MDHEN; CDR2 reads SYDVKM. V lost 1 base and J lost 7, with 14 bases in between. The CDR3 is made up of 15 amino acids. CDR3 amino acids: CASSLYRLARNEQFF. DNA of the CDR3: TGTGCCAGCAGTTTATATAGGTTAGCGAGGAATGAGCAGTTCTTC.

This clone occurred a few times. V is TRBV7-9 and J is TRBJ2-1, with TRBD2 matching 9 bases. The CDR3 runs to 15 residues. Germline-derived CDR1 and CDR2 are SEHNR and FQNEAQ (reference sequence). V was clipped by 10 bases and J by 5 bases; unmatched bases: 12. The CDR3, as DNA: TGTGCCAACGCGCGTGAAGCTAGCGGGAACAATGAGCAGTTCTTC. Protein: CANAREASGNNEQFF.